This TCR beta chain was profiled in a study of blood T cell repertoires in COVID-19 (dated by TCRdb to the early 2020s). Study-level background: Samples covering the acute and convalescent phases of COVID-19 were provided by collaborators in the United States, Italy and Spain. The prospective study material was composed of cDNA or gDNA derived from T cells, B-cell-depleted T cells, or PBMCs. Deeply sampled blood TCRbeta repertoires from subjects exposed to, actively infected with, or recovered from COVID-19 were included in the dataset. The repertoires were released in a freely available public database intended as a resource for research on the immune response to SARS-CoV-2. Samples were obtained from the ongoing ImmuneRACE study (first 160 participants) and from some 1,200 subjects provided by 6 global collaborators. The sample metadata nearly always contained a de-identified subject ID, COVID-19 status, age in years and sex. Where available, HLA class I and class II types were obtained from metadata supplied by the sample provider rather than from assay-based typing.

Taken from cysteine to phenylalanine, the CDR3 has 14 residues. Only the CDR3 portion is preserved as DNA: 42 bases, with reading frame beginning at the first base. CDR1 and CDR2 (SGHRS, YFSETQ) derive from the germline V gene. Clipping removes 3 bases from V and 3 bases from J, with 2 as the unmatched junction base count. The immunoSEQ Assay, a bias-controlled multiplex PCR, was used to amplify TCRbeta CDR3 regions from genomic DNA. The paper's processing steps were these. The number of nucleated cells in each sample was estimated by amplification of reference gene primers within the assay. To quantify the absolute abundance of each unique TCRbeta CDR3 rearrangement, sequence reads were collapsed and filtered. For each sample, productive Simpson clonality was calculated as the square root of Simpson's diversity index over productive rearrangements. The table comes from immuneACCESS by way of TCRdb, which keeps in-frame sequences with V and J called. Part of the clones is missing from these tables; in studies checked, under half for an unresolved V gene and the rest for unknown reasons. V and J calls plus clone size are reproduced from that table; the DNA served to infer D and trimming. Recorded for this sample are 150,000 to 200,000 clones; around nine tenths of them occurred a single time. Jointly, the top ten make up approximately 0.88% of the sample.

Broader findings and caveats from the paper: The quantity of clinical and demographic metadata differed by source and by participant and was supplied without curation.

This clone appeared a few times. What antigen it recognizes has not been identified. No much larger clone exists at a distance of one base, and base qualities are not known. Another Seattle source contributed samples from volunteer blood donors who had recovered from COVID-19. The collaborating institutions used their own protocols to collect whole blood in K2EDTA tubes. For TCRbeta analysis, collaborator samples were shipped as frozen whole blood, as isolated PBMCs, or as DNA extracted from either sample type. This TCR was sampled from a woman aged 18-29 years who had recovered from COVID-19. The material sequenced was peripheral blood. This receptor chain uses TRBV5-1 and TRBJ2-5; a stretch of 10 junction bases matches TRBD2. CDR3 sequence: CASSSTSGEETQYF. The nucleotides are TGCGCCAGCAGCTCAACTAGCGGGGAAGAGACCCAGTACTTC.